Listed here are 9 T cell receptor beta chains from one sample, sequenced in a study of T cell responses to AZD1222 COVID-19 vaccine. TCRdb's table, derived via immunoSEQ multiplex PCR, lists solely in-frame clones and lacks some. Found here are roughly 120,000 clones, roughly 88% of them singletons; the top ten hold approximately 6.2%. The sample in question was peripheral blood, obtained on day 0 of AZD1222 vaccination. These receptors were collected from an adult in good health.

The chain combines TRBV5-4 with TRBJ2-2; no definite D call. Deletions cut 2 bases from V and 1 base from J, with 6 bases between. Germline V gene sequence: CDR1 SGHNT, CDR2 YYREEE (reference sequence). The length of the CDR3 is 14 residues. CDR3 coding DNA: TGTGCCAGCAGCTTAGAAGTGAACACCGGGGAGCTGTTTTTT. It yields the protein CASSLEVNTGELFF.

The chain has TRBV5-6 and TRBJ1-3; maybe TRBD1 (6 bases). Trimming cost V 3 bases and J 2 bases, with 12 bases left between them. Germline-derived CDR1 and CDR2 are SGHDT and YYEEEE. The CDR3 is 15 amino acids. The DNA of the CDR3 is TGTGCCAGCAGCTCGGACACAGGGACTGGAAACACCATATATTTT. Translation gives CASSSDTGTGNTIYF.

The CDR3 coding sequence is TGTGCCAGCAGGGCCCCGACAGGGTTTGGCATTCAGTACTTC. As protein: CASRAPTGFGIQYF. J is TRBJ2-4 and V is TRBV2; 7 bases align to TRBD1. The CDR3 is made up of 14 amino acids. Germline lookup yields CDR1 SNHLY and CDR2 FYNNEI. Trimming removed 6 bases from V and 9 bases from J; junction bases left unmatched: 11.

The chain combines TRBV5-6 with TRBJ2-1; no firm D call. This CDR3 comprises 12 residues. Germline CDR1 is SGHDT and CDR2 is YYEEEE. The V gene lost 6 bases and the J gene lost 5 bases, with 9 bases spanning the gap. The CDR3 DNA sequence: TGTGCCAGCACCCTGGCGGACAATGAGCAGTTCTTC. Its protein product is CASTLADNEQFF.

The chain has TRBV7-2 and TRBJ1-5; weak D call: TRBD1 (6 bases). The CDR3 covers 14 residues. Germline values: CDR1 SGHTA, CDR2 FQGNSA. Trimming cost V 2 bases and J 6 bases, with 11 bases left between them. CDR3 residues: CASSLRGGFQPQHF. The DNA of the CDR3 is TGTGCCAGCAGCTTAAGAGGGGGATTTCAGCCCCAGCATTTT.

This chain joins TRBV2 and TRBJ1-3, with a possible D match to TRBD1 (6 bases). Germline loops: CDR1 SNHLY, CDR2 FYNNEI. This CDR3 contains 16 residues. Trimming removed 5 bases at V and 0 bases at J, with 14 bases between. CDR3 bases: TGTGCCAGCAGTTTACAGGGACCTCGCTCTGGAAACACCATATATTTT. Translated, it gives CASSLQGPRSGNTIYF.

This clone was detected only once. The chain uses TRBV5-1 and TRBJ1-3; possible D gene TRBD1, 6 bases. The CDR3 loop spans 17 amino acids. V shed 3 bases and J shed 0 bases, with 16 bases lying between them. Germline lookup yields CDR1 SGHRS and CDR2 YFSETQ. DNA of the CDR3: TGCGCCAGCAGCTCCCCGCCGGGACAACCCTCTGGAAACACCATATATTTT. This gives the protein CASSSPPGQPSGNTIYF.

V and J are TRBV6-5 and TRBJ1-5; D is unresolved. Germline-derived CDR1 and CDR2 are MNHEY and SVGAGI. Between the trimmed V and J ends, which lost 7 bases and 9 bases, there was a span of 13 bases. CDR3 length: 12 amino acids. The CDR3 loop is CASKRMGTPQHF. The CDR3, as DNA: TGTGCCAGCAAACGGATGGGCACGCCCCAGCATTTT.

The chain joins TRBV20-1 to TRBJ1-2; D unresolved. The ends were cut back, 3 bases at V and 11 bases at J, with 4 bases in the middle. Looked up from germline, CDR1 is DFQATT and CDR2 is SNEGSKA (reference sequence). The length of the CDR3 is 8 residues. The CDR3 nucleotides are TGCAGTGCTAGGGGATACACCTTC. As protein: CSARGYTF.